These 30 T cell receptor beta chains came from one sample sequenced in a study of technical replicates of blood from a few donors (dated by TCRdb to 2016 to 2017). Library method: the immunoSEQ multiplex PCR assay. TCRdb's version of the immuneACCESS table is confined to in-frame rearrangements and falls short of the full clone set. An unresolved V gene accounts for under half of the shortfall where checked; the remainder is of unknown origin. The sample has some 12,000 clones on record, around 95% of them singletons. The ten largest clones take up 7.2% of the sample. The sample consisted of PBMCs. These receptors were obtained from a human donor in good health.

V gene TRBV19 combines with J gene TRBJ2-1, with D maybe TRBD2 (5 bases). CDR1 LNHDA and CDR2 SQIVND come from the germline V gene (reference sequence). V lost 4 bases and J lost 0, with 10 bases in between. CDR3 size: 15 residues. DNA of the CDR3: TGTGCCAGTAGTAAGGGCGGGTACTCCTACAATGAGCAGTTCTTC. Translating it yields CASSKGGYSYNEQFF.

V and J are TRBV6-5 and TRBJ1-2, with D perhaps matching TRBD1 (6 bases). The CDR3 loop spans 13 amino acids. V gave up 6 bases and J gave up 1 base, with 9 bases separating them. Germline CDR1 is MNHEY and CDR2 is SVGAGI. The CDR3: CASRPDSNYGYTF. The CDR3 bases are TGTGCCAGCAGACCGGACAGTAACTATGGCTACACCTTC.

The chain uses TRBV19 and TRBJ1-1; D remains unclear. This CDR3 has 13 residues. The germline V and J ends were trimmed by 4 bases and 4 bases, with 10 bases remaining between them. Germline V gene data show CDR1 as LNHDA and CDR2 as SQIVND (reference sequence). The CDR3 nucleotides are TGTGCCAGTAGTACCAGGTATGGCACTGAAGCTTTCTTT. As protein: CASSTRYGTEAFF.

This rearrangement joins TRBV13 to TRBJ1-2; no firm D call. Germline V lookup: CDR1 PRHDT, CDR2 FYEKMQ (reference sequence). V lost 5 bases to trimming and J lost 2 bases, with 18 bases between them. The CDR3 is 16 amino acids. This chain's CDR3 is CASSAETRVGNYGYTF. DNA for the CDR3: TGTGCCAGCAGCGCTGAAACCCGGGTTGGAAACTATGGCTACACCTTC.

The CDR3 nucleotides read TGTGCCAGCAGCCTAGAGGACATAGGAAGCAATCAGCCCCAGCATTTT. Translating it yields CASSLEDIGSNQPQHF. V usage is TRBV7-9 and J usage is TRBJ1-5, with a possible D match to TRBD1 (5 bases). Germline CDR1 is SEHNR and CDR2 is FQNEAQ (reference sequence). V was pared by 5 bases and J by 1 base, with 15 bases between. The CDR3 is 16 residues long.

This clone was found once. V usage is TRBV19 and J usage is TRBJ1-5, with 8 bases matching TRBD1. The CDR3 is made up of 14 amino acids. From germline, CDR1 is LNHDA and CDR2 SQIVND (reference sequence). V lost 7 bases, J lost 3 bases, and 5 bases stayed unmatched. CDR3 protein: CASTQGGLNQPQHF. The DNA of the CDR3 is TGTGCCAGTACACAGGGGGGGCTCAATCAGCCCCAGCATTTT.

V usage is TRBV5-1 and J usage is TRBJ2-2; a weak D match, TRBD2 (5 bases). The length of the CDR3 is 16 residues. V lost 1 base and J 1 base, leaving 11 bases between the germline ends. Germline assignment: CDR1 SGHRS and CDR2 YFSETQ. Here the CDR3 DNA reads TGCGCCAGCAGCTTGCAGGCTAGCCAGAACACCGGGGAGCTGTTTTTT. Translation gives CASSLQASQNTGELFF.

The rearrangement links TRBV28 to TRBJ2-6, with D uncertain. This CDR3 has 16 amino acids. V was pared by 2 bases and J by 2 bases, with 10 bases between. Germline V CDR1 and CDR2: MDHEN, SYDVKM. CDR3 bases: TGTGCCAGCAGTTTAGTATCCCAGACTGGGGCCAACGTCCTGACTTTC. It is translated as CASSLVSQTGANVLTF.

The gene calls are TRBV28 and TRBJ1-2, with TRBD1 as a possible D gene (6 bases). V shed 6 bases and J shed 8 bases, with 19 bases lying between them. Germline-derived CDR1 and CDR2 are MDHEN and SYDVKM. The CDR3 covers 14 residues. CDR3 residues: CASRGASDSGGYTF. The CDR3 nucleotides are TGTGCCAGCAGGGGGGCTTCTGACAGCGGAGGCTACACCTTC.

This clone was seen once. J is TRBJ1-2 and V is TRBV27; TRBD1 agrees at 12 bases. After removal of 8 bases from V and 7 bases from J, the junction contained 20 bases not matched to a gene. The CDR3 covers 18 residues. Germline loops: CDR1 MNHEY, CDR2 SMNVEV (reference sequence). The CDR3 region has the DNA TGTGCCAGCTGGAGTGAGTGGGGGACAGGGGGCCTTTCAGGTGGCTACACCTTC. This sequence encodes CASWSEWGTGGLSGGYTF.

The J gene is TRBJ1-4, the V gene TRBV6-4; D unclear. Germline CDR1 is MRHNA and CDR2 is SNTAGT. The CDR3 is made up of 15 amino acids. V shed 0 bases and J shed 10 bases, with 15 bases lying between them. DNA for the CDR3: TGTGCCAGCAGTGACTCGAGCGTGGCTCCGGGAAAACTGTTTTTT. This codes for CASSDSSVAPGKLFF.

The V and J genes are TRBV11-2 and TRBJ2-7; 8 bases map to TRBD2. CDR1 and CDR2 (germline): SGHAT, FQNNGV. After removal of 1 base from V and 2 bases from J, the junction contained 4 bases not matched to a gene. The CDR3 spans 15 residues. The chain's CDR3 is CASSLAGTRAYEQYF. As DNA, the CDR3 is TGTGCCAGCAGCTTAGCCGGGACTAGAGCCTACGAGCAGTACTTC.

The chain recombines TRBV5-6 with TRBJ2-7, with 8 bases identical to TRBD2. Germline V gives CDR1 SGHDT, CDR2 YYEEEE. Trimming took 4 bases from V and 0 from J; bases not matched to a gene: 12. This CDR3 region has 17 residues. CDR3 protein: CASSGEDSGGDSYEQYF. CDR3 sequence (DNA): TGTGCCAGCAGCGGGGAAGATTCGGGGGGGGACTCCTACGAGCAGTACTTC.

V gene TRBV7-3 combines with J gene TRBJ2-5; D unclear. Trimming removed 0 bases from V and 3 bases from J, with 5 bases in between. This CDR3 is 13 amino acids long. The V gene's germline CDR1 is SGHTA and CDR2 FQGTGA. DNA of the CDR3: TGTGCCAGCAGCTTAACAGTAGAAGAGACCCAGTACTTC. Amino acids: CASSLTVEETQYF. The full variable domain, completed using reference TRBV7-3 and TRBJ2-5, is GAGVSQTPSNKVTEKGKYVELRCDPISGHTALYWYRQSLGQGPEFLIYFQGTGAADDSGLPNDRFFAVRPEGSVSTLKIQRTERGDSAVYLCASSLTVEETQYFGPGTRLLVL.

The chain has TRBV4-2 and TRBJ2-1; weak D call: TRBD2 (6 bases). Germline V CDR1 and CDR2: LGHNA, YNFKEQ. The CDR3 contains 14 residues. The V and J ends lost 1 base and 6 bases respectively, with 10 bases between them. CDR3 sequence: CASSQASGSNEQFF. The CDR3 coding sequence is TGTGCCAGCAGCCAAGCGAGCGGGTCCAATGAGCAGTTCTTC.

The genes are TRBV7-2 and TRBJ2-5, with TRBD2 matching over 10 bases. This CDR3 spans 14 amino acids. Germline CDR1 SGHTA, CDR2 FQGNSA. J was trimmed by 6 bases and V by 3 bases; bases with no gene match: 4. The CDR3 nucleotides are TGTGCCAGCAGCTTGGCTAGCGGGAGAAAGACCCAGTACTTC. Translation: CASSLASGRKTQYF.

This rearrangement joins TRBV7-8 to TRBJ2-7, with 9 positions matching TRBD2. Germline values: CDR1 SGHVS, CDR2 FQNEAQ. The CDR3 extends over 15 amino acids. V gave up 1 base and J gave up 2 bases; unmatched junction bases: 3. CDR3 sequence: CASSLGLAETYEQYF. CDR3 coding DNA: TGTGCCAGCAGCTTAGGACTAGCGGAGACCTACGAGCAGTACTTC.

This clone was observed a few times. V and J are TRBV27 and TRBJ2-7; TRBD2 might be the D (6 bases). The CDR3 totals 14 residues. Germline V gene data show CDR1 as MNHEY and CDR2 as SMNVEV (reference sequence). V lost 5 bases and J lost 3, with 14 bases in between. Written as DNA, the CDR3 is TGTGCCAGCAGTCCCTGGGGAGGCCTCTACGAGCAGTACTTC. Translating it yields CASSPWGGLYEQYF.

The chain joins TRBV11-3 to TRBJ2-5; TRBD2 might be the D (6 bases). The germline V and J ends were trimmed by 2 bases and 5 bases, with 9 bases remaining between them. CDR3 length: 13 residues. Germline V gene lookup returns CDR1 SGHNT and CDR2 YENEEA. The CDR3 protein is CASSLNAGETQYF. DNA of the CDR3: TGTGCCAGCAGCTTAAACGCGGGGGAGACCCAGTACTTC.

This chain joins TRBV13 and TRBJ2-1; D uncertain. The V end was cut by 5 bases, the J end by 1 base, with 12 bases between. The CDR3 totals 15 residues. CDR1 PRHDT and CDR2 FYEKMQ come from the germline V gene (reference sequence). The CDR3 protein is CASSGPAVSYNEQFF. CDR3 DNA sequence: TGTGCCAGCAGCGGCCCGGCGGTATCCTACAATGAGCAGTTCTTC.

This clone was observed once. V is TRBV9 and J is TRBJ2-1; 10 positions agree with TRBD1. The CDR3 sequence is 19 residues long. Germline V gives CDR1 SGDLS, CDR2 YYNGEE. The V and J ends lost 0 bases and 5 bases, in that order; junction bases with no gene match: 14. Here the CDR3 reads CASSVAEAWDRGLDNEQFF. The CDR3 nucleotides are TGTGCCAGCAGCGTAGCTGAAGCGTGGGACAGGGGTCTTGACAATGAGCAGTTCTTC.

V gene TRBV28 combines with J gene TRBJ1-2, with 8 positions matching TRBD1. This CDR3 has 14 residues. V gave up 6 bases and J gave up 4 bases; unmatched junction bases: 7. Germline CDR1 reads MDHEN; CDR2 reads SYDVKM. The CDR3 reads CASRGDRGGYGYTF. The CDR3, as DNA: TGTGCCAGCAGAGGTGACAGGGGCGGCTATGGCTACACCTTC.

In DNA form, the CDR3 reads TGTGCCAGCAGTGTACAGGGGGCGGCGAACACTGAAGCTTTCTTT. Amino acids: CASSVQGAANTEAFF. This sequence joins TRBV6-5 and TRBJ1-1; the match to TRBD1 covers 9 bases. The junction had 5 bases not matched to a gene; V was cut back by 5 bases and J by 1 base. The CDR3 sequence is 15 residues long. Germline loops: CDR1 MNHEY, CDR2 SVGAGI.

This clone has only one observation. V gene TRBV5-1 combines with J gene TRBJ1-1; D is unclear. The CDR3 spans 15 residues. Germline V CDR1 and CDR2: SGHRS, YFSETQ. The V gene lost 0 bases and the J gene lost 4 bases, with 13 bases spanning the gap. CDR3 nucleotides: TGCGCCAGCAGCTTGGCCTCTGGGCAGAGCACTGAAGCTTTCTTT. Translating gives CASSLASGQSTEAFF.

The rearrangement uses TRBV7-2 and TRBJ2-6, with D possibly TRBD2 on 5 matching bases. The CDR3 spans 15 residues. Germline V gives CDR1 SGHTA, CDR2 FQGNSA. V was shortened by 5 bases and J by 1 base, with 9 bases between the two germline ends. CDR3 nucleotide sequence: TGTGCCAGCAGCCGGGAAGTGTCTGGGGCCAACGTCCTGACTTTC. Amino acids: CASSREVSGANVLTF.

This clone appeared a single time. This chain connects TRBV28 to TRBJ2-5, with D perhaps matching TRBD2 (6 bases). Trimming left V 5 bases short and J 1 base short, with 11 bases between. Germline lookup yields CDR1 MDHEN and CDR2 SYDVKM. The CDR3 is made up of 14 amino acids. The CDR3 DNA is TGTGCCAGCAGTGATGCTAGCGCCCAAGAGACCCAGTACTTC. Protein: CASSDASAQETQYF.

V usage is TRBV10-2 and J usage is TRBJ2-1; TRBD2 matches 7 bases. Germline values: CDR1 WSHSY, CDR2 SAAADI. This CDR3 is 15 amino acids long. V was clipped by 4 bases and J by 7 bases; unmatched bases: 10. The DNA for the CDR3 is TGCGCCAGCAGTGTGGCCCACCCCGGGGGGAATGAGCAGTTCTTC. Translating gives CASSVAHPGGNEQFF.

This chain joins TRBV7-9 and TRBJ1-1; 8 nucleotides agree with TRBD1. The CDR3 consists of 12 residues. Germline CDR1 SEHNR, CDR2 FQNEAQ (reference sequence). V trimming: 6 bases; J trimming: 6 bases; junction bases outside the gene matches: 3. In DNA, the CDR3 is TGTGCCAGCAGGTGGACAGGGTCTGAAGCTTTCTTT. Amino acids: CASRWTGSEAFF.

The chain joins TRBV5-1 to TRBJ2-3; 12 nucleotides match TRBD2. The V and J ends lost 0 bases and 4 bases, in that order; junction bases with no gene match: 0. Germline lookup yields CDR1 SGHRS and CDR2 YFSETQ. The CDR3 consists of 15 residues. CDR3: CASSLGLAGADTQYF. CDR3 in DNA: TGCGCCAGCAGCTTGGGACTAGCGGGAGCAGATACGCAGTATTTT.

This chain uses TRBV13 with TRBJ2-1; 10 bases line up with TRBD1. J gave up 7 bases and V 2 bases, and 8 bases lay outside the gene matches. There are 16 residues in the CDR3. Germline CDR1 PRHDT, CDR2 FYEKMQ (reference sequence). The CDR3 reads CASSLTPGQGMNEQFF. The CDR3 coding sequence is TGTGCCAGCAGCTTAACGCCGGGACAGGGGATGAATGAGCAGTTCTTC.